A selection of T cell receptor beta chains follows, all from one sample in a study of shared clonotypes between healthy human individuals. This table comes from immunoSEQ multiplex PCR, and its TCRdb copy is limited to in-frame clones, with some not included. The sample yields about 2 million clones, about 95% seen once. Sequenced sample: naive CD8+ T cells sorted from blood. The source of these receptors is a man between 18 and 35 years old in good health. Each CDR3 is given with its conserved first and last residue. A D gene is named only where the DNA matches it firmly. For some rows the clone size is stated as once, few or many, or as a class when expanded; others skip it.

V	size	D	J	DNA	CDR3
TRBV4-3	-	-	TRBJ2-2	TGCGCCAGCAGCCGACCCGGGGACGGGATTCCGGACACCGGGGAGCTGTTTTTT	CASSRPGDGIPDTGELFF
TRBV7-9	-	-	TRBJ2-7	TGTGCCAGCAGCCGCCTTGAGGACGAGCAGTACTTC	CASSRLEDEQYF
TRBV4-1	-	-	TRBJ2-1	TGCGCCAGCAGCCACCGCCCAGGGAGAGGTCCCTACAATGAGCAGTTCTTC	CASSHRPGRGPYNEQFF
TRBV6-1	-	TRBD1	TRBJ2-1	TGTGCCAGCAACGGACCAGGGGGCTACAATGAGCAGTTCTTC	CASNGPGGYNEQFF
TRBV4-3	-	-	TRBJ2-2	TGCGCCAGCAGCCAAGCGGCAGGGAGCACCGGGGAGCTGTTTTTT	CASSQAAGSTGELFF
TRBV6-1	once	TRBD1	TRBJ2-7	TGTGCCAGCAGTGAAGGGACAGGGTTACCCTACGAGCAGTACTTC	CASSEGTGLPYEQYF
TRBV7-4	-	-	TRBJ2-7	TGTGCCAGCAGCTCCGGTCTAACAATTCTCCGTCCCTACGAGCAGTACTTC	CASSSGLTILRPYEQYF
TRBV9	-	TRBD2	TRBJ2-7	TGTGCCAGCAGCGTTAGCGGGGGGATTACCTACGAGCAGTACTTC	CASSVSGGITYEQYF
TRBV2	-	-	TRBJ2-3	TGTGCCAGCAGTGAAATAGAGCGGCGCACAGATACGCAGTATTTT	CASSEIERRTDTQYF
TRBV2	-	-	TRBJ1-1	TGTGCCAGCCTTGCGCCTTCTGAAGCTTTCTTT	CASLAPSEAFF
TRBV7-2	once	TRBD1	TRBJ1-4	TGTGCCAGCAGCTCACAGACAGGGGGCCCTAATGAAAAACTGTTTTTT	CASSSQTGGPNEKLFF
TRBV4-1	-	-	TRBJ1-2	TGCGCCAGCAGCCAGTACCCCTCGGACTATGGCTACACCTTC	CASSQYPSDYGYTF
TRBV30	-	-	TRBJ2-1	TGTGCCTGGTCAATCAATGAGCAGTTCTTC	CAWSINEQFF
TRBV12-5	-	-	TRBJ1-5	TGTGCTAGTGGCATCAATGGGCCCCAGCATTTT	CASGINGPQHF
TRBV12-5	-	-	TRBJ2-5	TGTGCTAGTCGAAGGGAAGGAGAGACCCAGTACTTC	CASRREGETQYF
TRBV4-1	-	-	TRBJ2-7	TGCGCCAGCAGCTGGACAACCATCTACGAGCAGTACTTC	CASSWTTIYEQYF
TRBV19	-	-	TRBJ2-3	TGTGCCAGCCCAACAGTCGAATTTCGCACAGATACGCAGTATTTT	CASPTVEFRTDTQYF
TRBV4-1	-	-	TRBJ2-7	TGCGCCAGCAGCCAGGACTCCAGGTCCTACGAGCAGTACTTC	CASSQDSRSYEQYF
TRBV27	-	TRBD1	TRBJ1-4	TGTGCCAGCAGTTTCGACAGGGGTGGGGAAAAACTGTTTTTT	CASSFDRGGEKLFF
TRBV11-1	-	-	TRBJ1-1	TGTGCCAGCAGCTTCCTTCCTGGGGACGCGGGTGAAGCTTTCTTT	CASSFLPGDAGEAFF